This T cell receptor gamma chain was profiled in a study of gammadelta T cells in human blood. Regarding the study as a whole: Microbial exposure appeared to drive polyclonal γδ T cell expansion after birth.

By share, this clone ranks as large. Its antigen is as yet unknown. This CDR3 spans 12 amino acids. After removal of 8 bases from V and 5 bases from J, the junction contained 3 bases not matched to a gene. TCRdb redid the clone calls on the RT-PCR reads with CATT. Seen here are approximately 120 gamma-chain clones, about 18% observed once, and the top ten hold 49%. The TCR comes from a human donor. The gene calls are TRGV10 and TRGJP1. TRGV10 is placed among ORFs of uncertain function. The sequenced material came from Vgamma9Vdelta2 gamma-delta T cells from infant blood. In nucleotides, the CDR3 is TGTGCTGCGTGGGATACTGGTTGGTTCAAGATATTT. Its translation is CAAWDTGWFKIF.